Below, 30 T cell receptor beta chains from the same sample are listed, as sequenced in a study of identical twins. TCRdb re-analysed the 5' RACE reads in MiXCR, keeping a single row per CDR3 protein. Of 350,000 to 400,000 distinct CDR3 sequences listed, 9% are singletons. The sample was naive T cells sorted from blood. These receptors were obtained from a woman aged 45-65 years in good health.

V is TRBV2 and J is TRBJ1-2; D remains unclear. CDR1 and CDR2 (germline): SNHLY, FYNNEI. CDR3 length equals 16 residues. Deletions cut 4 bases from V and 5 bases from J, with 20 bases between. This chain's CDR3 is CASSGGGPLAEYGYTF. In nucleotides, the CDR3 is TGTGCCAGCAGTGGCGGAGGGCCTCTTGCGGAATATGGCTACACCTTC.

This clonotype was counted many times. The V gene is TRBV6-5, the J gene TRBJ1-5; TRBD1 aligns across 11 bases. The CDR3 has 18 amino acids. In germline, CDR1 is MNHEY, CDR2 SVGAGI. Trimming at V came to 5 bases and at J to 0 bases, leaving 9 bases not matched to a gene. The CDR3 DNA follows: TGTGCCAGCAGTCCCGTAGGACAGGGGGCTAATAGCAATCAGCCCCAGCATTTT. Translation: CASSPVGQGANSNQPQHF.

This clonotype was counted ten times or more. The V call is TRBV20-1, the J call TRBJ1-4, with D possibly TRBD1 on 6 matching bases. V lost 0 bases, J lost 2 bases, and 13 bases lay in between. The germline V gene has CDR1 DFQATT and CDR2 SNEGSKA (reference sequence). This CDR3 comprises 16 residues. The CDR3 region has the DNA TGCAGTGCTAGAGATCGAAGGGGGTCCACTAATGAAAAACTGTTTTTT. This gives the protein CSARDRRGSTNEKLFF.

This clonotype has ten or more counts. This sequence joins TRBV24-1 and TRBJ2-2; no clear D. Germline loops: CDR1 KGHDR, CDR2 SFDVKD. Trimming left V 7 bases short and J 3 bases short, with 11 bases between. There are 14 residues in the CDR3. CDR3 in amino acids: CATRAGFDTGELFF. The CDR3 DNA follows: TGTGCCACCAGGGCCGGGTTCGACACCGGGGAGCTGTTTTTT.

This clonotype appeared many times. The CDR3 sequence: CASSPPGLAGGTVREQYF. CDR3 nucleotide sequence: TGTGCCAGCAGTCCACCGGGACTAGCGGGAGGCACTGTACGGGAGCAGTACTTC. The chain employs TRBV27 and TRBJ2-7, with 15 bases lining up with TRBD2. The CDR3 covers 18 residues. V lost 5 bases to trimming and J lost 7 bases; unmatched junction nucleotides: 15. Germline CDR1 is MNHEY and CDR2 is SMNVEV (reference sequence).

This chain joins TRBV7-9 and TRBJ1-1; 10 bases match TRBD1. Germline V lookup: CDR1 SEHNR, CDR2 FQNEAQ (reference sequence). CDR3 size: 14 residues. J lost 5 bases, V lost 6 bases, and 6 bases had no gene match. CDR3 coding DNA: TGTGCCAGCAGAACCGGGACAGGGGTTACTGAAGCTTTCTTT. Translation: CASRTGTGVTEAFF.

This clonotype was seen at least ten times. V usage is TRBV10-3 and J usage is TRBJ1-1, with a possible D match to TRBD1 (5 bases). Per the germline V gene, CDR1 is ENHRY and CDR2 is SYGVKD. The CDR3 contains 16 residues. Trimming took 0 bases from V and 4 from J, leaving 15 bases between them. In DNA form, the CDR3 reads TGTGCCATCAGTGAGTCGACGGGACGGGGGGTCACTGAAGCTTTCTTT. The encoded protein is CAISESTGRGVTEAFF.

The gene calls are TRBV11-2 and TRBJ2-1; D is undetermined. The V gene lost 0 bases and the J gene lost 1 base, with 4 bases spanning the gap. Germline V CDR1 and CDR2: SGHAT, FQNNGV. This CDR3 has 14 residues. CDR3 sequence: CASSLEWSYNEQFF. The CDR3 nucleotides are TGTGCCAGCAGCTTAGAATGGTCCTACAATGAGCAGTTCTTC.

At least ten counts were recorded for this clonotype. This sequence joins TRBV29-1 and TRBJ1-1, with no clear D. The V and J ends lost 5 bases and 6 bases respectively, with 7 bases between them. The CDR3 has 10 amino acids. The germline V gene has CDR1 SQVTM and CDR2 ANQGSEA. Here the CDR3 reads CSVLVSEAFF. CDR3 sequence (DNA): TGCAGCGTTCTGGTCTCTGAAGCTTTCTTT.

CDR3 loop: CASSLAPTSGRKGTDTQYF. For the CDR3, the DNA is TGCGCCAGCAGCTTGGCCCCGACTAGCGGGAGGAAAGGCACAGATACGCAGTATTTT. This chain joins TRBV5-1 and TRBJ2-3, with 13 nucleotides matching TRBD2. V dropped 0 bases and J dropped 1; count of bases not matched to a gene: 8. Germline V lookup: CDR1 SGHRS, CDR2 YFSETQ. This CDR3 is built from 19 residues.

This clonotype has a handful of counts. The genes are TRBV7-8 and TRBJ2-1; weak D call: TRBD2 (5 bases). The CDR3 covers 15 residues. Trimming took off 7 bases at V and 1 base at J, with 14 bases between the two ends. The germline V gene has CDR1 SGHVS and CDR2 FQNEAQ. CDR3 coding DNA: TGTGCCAGCACTCCAACAAGCGGATCCTACAATGAGCAGTTCTTC. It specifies CASTPTSGSYNEQFF.

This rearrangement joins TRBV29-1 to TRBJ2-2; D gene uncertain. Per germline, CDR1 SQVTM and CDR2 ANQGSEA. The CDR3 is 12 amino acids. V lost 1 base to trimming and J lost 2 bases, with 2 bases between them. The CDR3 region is CSVEANTGELFF. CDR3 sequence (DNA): TGCAGCGTTGAAGCCAACACCGGGGAGCTGTTTTTT.

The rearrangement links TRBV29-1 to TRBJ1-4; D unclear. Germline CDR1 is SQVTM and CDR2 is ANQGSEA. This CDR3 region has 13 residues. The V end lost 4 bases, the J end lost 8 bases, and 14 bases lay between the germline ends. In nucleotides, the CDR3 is TGCAGCGTTGGACGTTCGTTCGGGGAAAAACTGTTTTTT. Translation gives CSVGRSFGEKLFF.

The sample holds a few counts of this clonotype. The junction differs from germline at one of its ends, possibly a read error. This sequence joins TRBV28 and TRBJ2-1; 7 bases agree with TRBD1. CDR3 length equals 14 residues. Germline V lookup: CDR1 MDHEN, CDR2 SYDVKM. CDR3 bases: TGTTCCAGCAGTCCCTGGACAGGTTTTAATGAGCAGTTCTTC. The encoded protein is CSSSPWTGFNEQFF.

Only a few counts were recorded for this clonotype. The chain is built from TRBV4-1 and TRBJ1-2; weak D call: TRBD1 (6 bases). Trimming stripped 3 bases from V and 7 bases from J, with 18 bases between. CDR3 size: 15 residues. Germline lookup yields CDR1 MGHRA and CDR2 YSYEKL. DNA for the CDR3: TGCGCCAGCAGCCAGGAGAGACAGGAATTATCTGGCTACACCTTC. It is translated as CASSQERQELSGYTF.

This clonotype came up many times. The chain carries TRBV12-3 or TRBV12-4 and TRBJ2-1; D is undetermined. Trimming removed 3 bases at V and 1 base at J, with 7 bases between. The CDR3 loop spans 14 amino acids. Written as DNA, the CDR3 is TGTGCCAGCAGTTTTACGGAGTCCTACAATGAGCAGTTCTTC. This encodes CASSFTESYNEQFF.

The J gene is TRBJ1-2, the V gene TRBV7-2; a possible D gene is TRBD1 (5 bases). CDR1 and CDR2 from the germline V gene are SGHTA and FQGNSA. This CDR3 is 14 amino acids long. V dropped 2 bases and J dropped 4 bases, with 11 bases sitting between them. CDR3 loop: CASSLSGQGYGYTF. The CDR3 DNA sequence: TGTGCCAGCAGCTTAAGCGGGCAGGGCTATGGCTACACCTTC.

In nucleotides, the CDR3 is TGTGCCAGCAGTCCGCGGGGCAGGGGGCACCCTGCAACTAATGAAAAACTGTTTTTT. Protein sequence: CASSPRGRGHPATNEKLFF. This chain links TRBV27 with TRBJ1-4; TRBD1 matches at 8 bases. Germline CDR1 reads MNHEY; CDR2 reads SMNVEV (reference sequence). The J segment lost 0 bases and the V segment lost 5 bases, leaving 14 bases of the junction unmatched. This CDR3 has 19 residues. The variable domain in full, with the rest retrieved from reference TRBV27 and TRBJ1-4, is EAQVTQNPRYLITVTGKKLTVTCSQNMNHEYMSWYRQDPGLGLRQIYYSMNVEVTDKGDVPEGYKVSRKEKRNFPLILESPSPNQTSLYFCASSPRGRGHPATNEKLFFGSGTQLSVL.

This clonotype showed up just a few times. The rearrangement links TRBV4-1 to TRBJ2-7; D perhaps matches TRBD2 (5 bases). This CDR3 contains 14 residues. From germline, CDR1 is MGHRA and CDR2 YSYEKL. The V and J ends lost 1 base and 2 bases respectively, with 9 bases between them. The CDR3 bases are TGCGCCAGCAGCCAAGGTTCCGGGACCTACGAGCAGTACTTC. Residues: CASSQGSGTYEQYF.

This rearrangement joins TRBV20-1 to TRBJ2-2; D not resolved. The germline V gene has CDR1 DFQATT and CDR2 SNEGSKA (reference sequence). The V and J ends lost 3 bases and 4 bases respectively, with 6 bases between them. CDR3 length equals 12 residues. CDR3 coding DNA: TGCAGTGCTAGGGAAATCACCGGGGAGCTGTTTTTT. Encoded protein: CSAREITGELFF.

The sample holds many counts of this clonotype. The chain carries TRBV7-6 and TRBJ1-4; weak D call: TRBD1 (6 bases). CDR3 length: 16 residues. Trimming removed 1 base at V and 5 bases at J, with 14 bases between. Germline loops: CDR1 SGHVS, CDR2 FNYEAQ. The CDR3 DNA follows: TGTGCCAGCAGCTTAGTTACCGGGACACGAAATGAAAAACTGTTTTTT. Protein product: CASSLVTGTRNEKLFF.

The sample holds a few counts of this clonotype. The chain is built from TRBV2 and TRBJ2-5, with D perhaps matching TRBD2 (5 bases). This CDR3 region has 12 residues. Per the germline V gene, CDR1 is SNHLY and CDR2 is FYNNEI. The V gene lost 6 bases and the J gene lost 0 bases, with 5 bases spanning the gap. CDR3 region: CASSGDQETQYF. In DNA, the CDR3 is TGTGCCAGCAGCGGGGACCAAGAGACCCAGTACTTC. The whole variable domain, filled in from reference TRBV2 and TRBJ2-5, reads EPEVTQTPSHQVTQMGQEVILRCVPISNHLYFYWYRQILGQKVEFLVSFYNNEISEKSEIFDDQFSVERPDGSNFTLKIRSTKLEDSAMYFCASSGDQETQYFGPGTRLLVL.

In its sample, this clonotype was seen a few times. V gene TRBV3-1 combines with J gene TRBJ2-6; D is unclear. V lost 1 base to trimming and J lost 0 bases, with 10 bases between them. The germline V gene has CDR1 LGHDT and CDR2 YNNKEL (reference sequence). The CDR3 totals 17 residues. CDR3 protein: CASSQGTSDSGANVLTF. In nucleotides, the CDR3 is TGTGCCAGCAGCCAAGGAACCTCAGACTCTGGGGCCAACGTCCTGACTTTC.

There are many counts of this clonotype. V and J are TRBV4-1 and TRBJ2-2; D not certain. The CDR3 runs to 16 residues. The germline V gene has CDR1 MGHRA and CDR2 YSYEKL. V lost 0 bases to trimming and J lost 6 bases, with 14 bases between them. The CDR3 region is CASSQEGFSHAGELFF. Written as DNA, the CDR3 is TGCGCCAGCAGCCAAGAGGGGTTTAGTCACGCCGGGGAGCTGTTTTTT.

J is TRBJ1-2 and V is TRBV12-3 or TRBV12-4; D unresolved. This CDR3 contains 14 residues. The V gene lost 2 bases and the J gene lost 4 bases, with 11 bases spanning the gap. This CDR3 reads CASSLRAGRYGYTF. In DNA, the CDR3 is TGTGCCAGCAGTTTACGGGCAGGCCGCTATGGCTACACCTTC.

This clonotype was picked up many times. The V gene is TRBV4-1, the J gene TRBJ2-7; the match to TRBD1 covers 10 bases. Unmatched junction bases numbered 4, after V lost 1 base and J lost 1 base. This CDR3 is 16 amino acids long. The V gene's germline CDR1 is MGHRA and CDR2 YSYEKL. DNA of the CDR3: TGCGCCAGCAGCCAAGGAGGGACAGGGGTTTCCTACGAGCAGTACTTC. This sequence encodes CASSQGGTGVSYEQYF.

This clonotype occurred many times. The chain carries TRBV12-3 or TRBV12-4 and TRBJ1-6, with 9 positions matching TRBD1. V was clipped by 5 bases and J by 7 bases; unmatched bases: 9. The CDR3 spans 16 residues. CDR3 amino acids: CASSPTGGGWNSPLHF. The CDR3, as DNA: TGTGCCAGCAGTCCCACAGGGGGCGGTTGGAATTCACCCCTCCACTTT.

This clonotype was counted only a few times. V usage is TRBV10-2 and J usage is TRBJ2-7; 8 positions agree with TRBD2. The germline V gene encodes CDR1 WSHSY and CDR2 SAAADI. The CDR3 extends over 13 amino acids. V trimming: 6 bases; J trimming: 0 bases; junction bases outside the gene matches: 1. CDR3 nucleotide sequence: TGCGCCAGCAGGAGCGGGAGCTCCTACGAGCAGTACGTC. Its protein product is CASRSGSSYEQYV.

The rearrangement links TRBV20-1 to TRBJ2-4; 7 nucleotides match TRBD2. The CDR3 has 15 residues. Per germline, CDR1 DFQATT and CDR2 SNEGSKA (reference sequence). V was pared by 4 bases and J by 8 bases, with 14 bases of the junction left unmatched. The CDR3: CSAIKEGGPYYIQYF. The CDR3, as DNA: TGCAGTGCTATCAAGGAGGGAGGGCCTTATTACATTCAGTACTTC.

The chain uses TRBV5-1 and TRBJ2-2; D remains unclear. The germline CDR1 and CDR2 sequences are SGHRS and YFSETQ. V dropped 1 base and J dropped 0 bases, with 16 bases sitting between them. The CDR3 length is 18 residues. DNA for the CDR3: TGCGCCAGCAGCTTGCGTCGTTTAGCTAACGCGAACACCGGGGAGCTGTTTTTT. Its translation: CASSLRRLANANTGELFF.